This T cell receptor beta chain was profiled in a study of T-cell reconstitution after alpha-beta-depleted transplantation in children. Study observations and caveats: Reported findings indicate that, about two months after transplant, alpha-beta T cells came from several hundred expanded clones, which were derived from non-depleted graft cells. Recipient T cells and thymic progenitors that survived gave rise to the high TCRbeta diversity observed at day 60 in some patients. Newly produced T cells mostly provided counts and TCRbeta diversity after one year, as hyperexpanded clones declined.

This CDR3 contains 14 residues. CDR1 and CDR2 (germline): SGDLS, YYNGEE. V was pared by 7 bases and J by 5 bases, with 16 bases between. The library targeted TCRbeta and was prepared with unique molecular identifiers. TCRdb ran MiXCR on the PCR reads and lists one entry per CDR3 protein. The sample records about 580,000 distinct CDR3 sequences, more than 20% being singletons. This clonotype was counted only a few times. Its antigen remains unknown. The material sequenced was PBMCs, taken before TCRalphabeta/CD19-depleted stem cell transplant. This rearrangement joins TRBV9 to TRBJ2-1; D remains ambiguous. The source is a boy under two years old with Wiskott-Aldrich syndrome, due to receive a stem cell transplant. This chain's CDR3 is CASRLLESNNEQFF. In DNA, the CDR3 is TGTGCCAGCCGACTCTTGGAGTCCAACAATGAGCAGTTCTTC. Variable domain in full (rest from reference TRBV9 and TRBJ2-1): DSGVTQTPKHLITATGQRVTLRCSPRSGDLSVYWYQQSLDQGLQFLIQYYNGEERAKGNILERFSAQQFPDLHSELNLSSLELGDSALYFCASRLLESNNEQFFGPGTRLTVL.